This is a list of T cell receptor beta chains from one sample in a study of cytomegalovirus exposure and HLA in healthy donors. Method: immunoSEQ multiplex PCR; TCRdb's copy keeps in-frame clones and lacks some. The sample lists about 130,000 clones, more than 70% occurring once. Sequenced: PBMCs. These receptors were obtained from a man aged 40-49 years in good health and CMV-seronegative. CDR3s include the opening cysteine and the closing phenylalanine or tryptophan. Each record gives: J gene, clone size, D gene, V gene, CDR3 DNA, CDR3 protein. A D gene is named only where the DNA matches it firmly. Not every row has a clone size; where given, it reads once, few, many or a size class.

J: TRBJ1-2; size: once; D: .; V: TRBV7-9; DNA: TGTGCCAGCAGCCCCGGGACCGGGGGACCCTATGGCTACACCTTC; CDR3: CASSPGTGGPYGYTF
J: TRBJ2-7; size: .; D: .; V: TRBV5-4; DNA: TGTGCCAGCAGCCCCCCGGGAGACAGGGCCGACGAGCAGTACTTC; CDR3: CASSPPGDRADEQYF
J: TRBJ1-2; size: .; D: TRBD1; V: TRBV6-5; DNA: TGTGCCAGCAGCGACAGGGGGTTCTATGGCTACACCTTC; CDR3: CASSDRGFYGYTF
J: TRBJ2-1; size: .; D: TRBD2; V: TRBV6-1; DNA: TGTGCCAGCAGTGGTGAGCTAGCGGGAGATCGGTTCTTC; CDR3: CASSGELAGDRFF
J: TRBJ1-4; size: .; D: .; V: TRBV19; DNA: TGTGCCAGTAGTATGGGGGGGGTATGGCTGTTTTTT; CDR3: CASSMGGVWLFF
J: TRBJ2-1; size: .; D: TRBD2; V: TRBV7-3; DNA: TGTGCCAGCAGCTCCCGGGCCGGGACTAGCGGCTACAATGAGCAGTTCTTC; CDR3: CASSSRAGTSGYNEQFF
J: TRBJ2-1; size: .; D: TRBD2; V: TRBV6-4; DNA: TGTGCCAGCAGTGAGGAGATGGCGGTGACGGGGGGCAATGAGCAGTTCTTC; CDR3: CASSEEMAVTGGNEQFF
J: TRBJ2-7; size: .; D: .; V: TRBV7-2; DNA: TGTGCCAGCAGCTTCGGGACTCGAGGGACCTACGAGCAGTACTTC; CDR3: CASSFGTRGTYEQYF
J: TRBJ1-2; size: .; D: .; V: TRBV9; DNA: TGTGCCAGCAGCTCCTCCCTAGGGCGGGGGAATACTAACTATGGCTACACCTTC; CDR3: CASSSSLGRGNTNYGYTF
J: TRBJ2-3; size: .; D: TRBD1; V: TRBV5-1; DNA: TGCGCCAGCAGCTTGGGACAGGGTTTTGCAGATACGCAGTATTTT; CDR3: CASSLGQGFADTQYF
J: TRBJ2-7; size: .; D: .; V: TRBV9; DNA: TGTGCCAGCAGCGCGTACGTGAGCTCCTACGAGCAGTACTTC; CDR3: CASSAYVSSYEQYF
J: TRBJ2-5; size: once; D: TRBD1; V: TRBV19; DNA: TGTGCCAGTAGTGGGGACAGGATTGAGACCCAGTACTTC; CDR3: CASSGDRIETQYF
J: TRBJ2-7; size: .; D: TRBD1; V: TRBV6-5; DNA: TGTGCCAGCAGTAGGGCCGGGACAGAAGGATACGAGCAGTACTTC; CDR3: CASSRAGTEGYEQYF
J: TRBJ2-2; size: .; D: .; V: TRBV5-1; DNA: TGCGCCAGCAGCATTTTAGATGGCGGGGAGCTGTTTTTT; CDR3: CASSILDGGELFF
J: TRBJ2-1; size: .; D: .; V: TRBV4-1; DNA: TGCGCCAGCAGCCAAGTGGCAGGGGGGAGGAATGAGCAGTTCTTC; CDR3: CASSQVAGGRNEQFF
J: TRBJ1-2; size: .; D: .; V: TRBV30; DNA: TGTGCCTGGGCCGAGACAGAAACGGTCGCTGGCTACACCTTC; CDR3: CAWAETETVAGYTF
J: TRBJ2-3; size: .; D: .; V: TRBV9; DNA: TGTGCCACCTCCCTAGGGGACACAGATACGCAGTATTTT; CDR3: CATSLGDTDTQYF
J: TRBJ2-1; size: .; D: .; V: TRBV6-5; DNA: TGTGCCAGCAGTTTGGGCGGGGGCTTTTATGAGCAGTTCTTC; CDR3: CASSLGGGFYEQFF
J: TRBJ2-1; size: .; D: TRBD2; V: TRBV6-5; DNA: TGTGCCAGCAGTCGCGGACTAGCGGTTAATGAGCAGTTCTTC; CDR3: CASSRGLAVNEQFF
J: TRBJ2-5; size: .; D: TRBD1; V: TRBV19; DNA: TGTGCCAGTAGTGCACAGGGGCCCCTGTACTTC; CDR3: CASSAQGPLYF
J: TRBJ2-5; size: .; D: .; V: TRBV21-1; DNA: TGTGCCAGCAGCCCTCTTGAGACCCAGTACTTC; CDR3: CASSPLETQYF
J: TRBJ2-7; size: .; D: TRBD2; V: TRBV9; DNA: TGTGCCAGCAGCGTAGGGGAAGGACTAGCGGGCACCTACGAGCAGTACTTC; CDR3: CASSVGEGLAGTYEQYF
J: TRBJ1-2; size: .; D: .; V: TRBV7-9; DNA: TGTGCCAGCAGCTTAGGAACCGCCGAGCTTAACTATGGCTACACCTTC; CDR3: CASSLGTAELNYGYTF
J: TRBJ2-5; size: once; D: TRBD2; V: TRBV11-2; DNA: TGTGCCAGCAGCTTAGTTGGGACTAGCGGGGGCCTTGCGGGGACCCAGTACTTC; CDR3: CASSLVGTSGGLAGTQYF
J: TRBJ2-3; size: .; D: .; V: TRBV30; DNA: TGTGCCTGGACCCGCGGGACAGCCAGCACAGATACGCAGTATTTT; CDR3: CAWTRGTASTDTQYF
J: TRBJ2-7; size: .; D: TRBD2; V: TRBV10-3; DNA: TGTGCCATCAGAGATAGCGGGAGGTCCTCCTACGAGCAGTACTTC; CDR3: CAIRDSGRSSYEQYF
J: TRBJ2-5; size: .; D: .; V: TRBV4-2; DNA: TGTGCCAGCAGCCAAGATCGGAGGGTTGAAGAGACCCAGTACTTC; CDR3: CASSQDRRVEETQYF
J: TRBJ1-1; size: once; D: TRBD1; V: TRBV11-3; DNA: TGTGCCAGCAGCCCCCCGACAGGGGGGGGGATGGGCACTGAAGCTTTCTTT; CDR3: CASSPPTGGGMGTEAFF
J: TRBJ1-2; size: few; D: .; V: TRBV6-5; DNA: TGTGCCAGCAGTTATGGCGGTGGCTCTTTAAATGGCTACACCTTC; CDR3: CASSYGGGSLNGYTF
J: TRBJ1-3; size: .; D: .; V: TRBV27; DNA: TGTGCCAGCAGTCCAAAGACGGGCTCTGGAAACACCATATATTTT; CDR3: CASSPKTGSGNTIYF
J: TRBJ1-2; size: .; D: .; V: TRBV9; DNA: TGTGCCAGCAGCCAGGACAGAGAAGGCTACACCTTC; CDR3: CASSQDREGYTF
J: TRBJ2-5; size: .; D: .; V: TRBV2; DNA: TGTGCCAGCAGTGAAGCTTACAGGAACCAAGAGACCCAGTACTTC; CDR3: CASSEAYRNQETQYF
J: TRBJ2-7; size: .; D: .; V: TRBV7-9; DNA: TGTGCCAGCACCCCTACGATGGACACCTCCTACGAGCAGTACTTC; CDR3: CASTPTMDTSYEQYF
J: TRBJ2-7; size: .; D: TRBD1; V: TRBV6-1; DNA: TGTGCCAGCAGCCAGGACAGGGCCTACGAGCAGTACTTC; CDR3: CASSQDRAYEQYF
J: TRBJ1-2; size: .; D: .; V: TRBV27; DNA: TGTGCCAGCAGTTTGGGGAGGACCTATGGCTACACCTTC; CDR3: CASSLGRTYGYTF
J: TRBJ2-2; size: .; D: .; V: TRBV9; DNA: TGTGCCAGCAGCGTCACCGGGACTTCTAACACCGGGGAGCTGTTTTTT; CDR3: CASSVTGTSNTGELFF
J: TRBJ1-2; size: .; D: TRBD1; V: TRBV14; DNA: TGTGCCAGCAGCCAAGCGTCCCAGGGGGCCTATGGCTACACCTTC; CDR3: CASSQASQGAYGYTF
J: TRBJ1-2; size: .; D: .; V: TRBV14; DNA: TGTGCCAGCAGCCAAGGGAGTGGAACCCTCTACACCTTC; CDR3: CASSQGSGTLYTF
J: TRBJ1-2; size: few; D: TRBD1; V: TRBV7-2; DNA: TGTGCCAGCAGCTTCCAGGGGGCCGGTGGCTACACCTTC; CDR3: CASSFQGAGGYTF
J: TRBJ2-5; size: .; D: .; V: TRBV7-9; DNA: TGTGCCAGCAGCCCCCTGAGAGGCCAGTACTTC; CDR3: CASSPLRGQYF
J: TRBJ2-7; size: few; D: .; V: TRBV30; DNA: TGTGCCTGGAGTGTCTCCTACGAGCAGTACTTC; CDR3: CAWSVSYEQYF
J: TRBJ1-1; size: .; D: TRBD1; V: TRBV12-5; DNA: TGTGCTAGTGGTTTTGACAGGGGCGGCACTGAAGCTTTCTTT; CDR3: CASGFDRGGTEAFF
J: TRBJ2-3; size: .; D: TRBD2; V: TRBV9; DNA: TGTGCCAGCAGCGACGCGACAGCGGGGGGGCCAGATACGCAGTATTTT; CDR3: CASSDATAGGPDTQYF
J: TRBJ2-1; size: .; D: .; V: TRBV28; DNA: TGTGCCAGCAGTTTAGAGGAGGCCTACAATGAGCAGTTCTTC; CDR3: CASSLEEAYNEQFF
J: TRBJ2-7; size: few; D: TRBD2; V: TRBV5-4; DNA: TGTGCCAGCAGCTCGCAACTAGCGGGACAATCCTACGAGCAGTACTTC; CDR3: CASSSQLAGQSYEQYF
J: TRBJ2-7; size: few; D: .; V: TRBV6-5; DNA: TGTGCCAGCAGCCACTGGTCGGGAGCCTACGAGCAGTACTTC; CDR3: CASSHWSGAYEQYF
J: TRBJ2-1; size: .; D: .; V: TRBV27; DNA: TGTGCCAGCAGTCCATCTGGAGGCGGGGGCAGCTCCTACAATGAGCAGTTCTTC; CDR3: CASSPSGGGGSSYNEQFF
J: TRBJ1-4; size: .; D: TRBD1; V: TRBV6-5; DNA: TGTGCCAGCAGGTTCCGGACAGGAGGAAATGAAAAACTGTTTTTT; CDR3: CASRFRTGGNEKLFF
J: TRBJ2-1; size: few; D: TRBD1; V: TRBV11-2; DNA: TGTGCCAGCAGCTTAGAGGGACAGCCCGGAAACAATGAGCAGTTCTTC; CDR3: CASSLEGQPGNNEQFF
J: TRBJ2-7; size: .; D: TRBD2; V: TRBV30; DNA: TGTGCCTGGAGTGTCGGGGGGACCTACGAGCAGTACTTC; CDR3: CAWSVGGTYEQYF
J: TRBJ1-1; size: .; D: .; V: TRBV7-3; DNA: TGTGCCAGCAGTGGACAGAGCGACACTGAAGCTTTCTTT; CDR3: CASSGQSDTEAFF
J: TRBJ1-3; size: .; D: TRBD1; V: TRBV4-2; DNA: TGTGCCAGCAGCCTCGACAGGGTCTCTGGAAACACCATATATTTT; CDR3: CASSLDRVSGNTIYF
J: TRBJ1-2; size: .; D: TRBD1; V: TRBV5-1; DNA: TGCGCCAGCAGAACGGACAGGGCTTCTGGCTACACCTTC; CDR3: CASRTDRASGYTF
J: TRBJ2-2; size: .; D: TRBD1; V: TRBV28; DNA: TGTGCCAGCAGTTTACCGACAGGGATGGGCGGGGAGCTGTTTTTT; CDR3: CASSLPTGMGGELFF